The rows below give T cell receptor beta chains drawn from one sample of a study of shared clonotypes between healthy human individuals. TCRdb keeps only in-frame clones here, not all; method: immunoSEQ multiplex PCR. Of over 800,000 clones listed, 85% to 95% are singletons. What was sequenced was naive CD8+ T cells sorted from blood. All receptors derive from a man aged 30 to 39 in good health. CDR3s include the opening cysteine and the closing phenylalanine or tryptophan. The D gene is left open where the match is weak. Clone size is given for some rows only: seen once, a few or many times, or a class if the clone is expanded.

j_gene,abundance,d_gene,v_gene,CDR3aa,CDR3nt
TRBJ2-5,NA,NA,TRBV28,CASSLPGETQYF,TGTGCCAGCAGTTTACCTGGGGAGACCCAGTACTTC
TRBJ2-6,NA,NA,TRBV5-1,CASSLALLGGPPLGGANVLTF,TGCGCCAGCAGCTTGGCCCTCCTGGGGGGGCCTCCCCTTGGTGGGGCCAACGTCCTGACTTTC
TRBJ2-4,NA,TRBD2,TRBV5-6,CASSLAGLAAKNIQYF,TGTGCCAGCAGCTTGGCCGGACTAGCGGCCAAAAACATTCAGTACTTC
TRBJ1-1,NA,NA,TRBV5-4,CASSSTGAAFF,TGTGCCAGCAGCTCGACAGGCGCCGCTTTCTTT
TRBJ1-4,few,TRBD1,TRBV28,CASSTRTGRGEKLFF,TGTGCCAGCAGTACGCGGACAGGGCGTGGAGAAAAACTGTTTTTT
TRBJ2-5,NA,TRBD1,TRBV11-2,CASSSDRDRGSEETQYF,TGTGCCAGCAGCTCGGACCGGGACAGGGGTTCGGAAGAGACCCAGTACTTC
TRBJ2-3,NA,NA,TRBV7-2,CASSPLYGSGTDTQYF,TGTGCCAGCAGCCCATTGTACGGGAGCGGCACAGATACGCAGTATTTT
TRBJ2-7,NA,NA,TRBV14,CASSQYTSSYEQYF,TGTGCCAGCAGCCAATATACTAGCTCCTACGAGCAGTACTTC
TRBJ2-1,NA,NA,TRBV27,CASSSGASPYNEQFF,TGTGCCAGCAGTTCGGGGGCTAGCCCCTACAATGAGCAGTTCTTC
TRBJ2-5,NA,NA,TRBV5-5,CASSLVNGKETQYF,TGTGCCAGCAGCTTGGTGAACGGAAAGGAGACCCAGTACTTC
TRBJ2-5,NA,TRBD1,TRBV7-9,CASSLPGGAETQYF,TGTGCCAGCAGCCTGCCAGGGGGCGCGGAGACCCAGTACTTC
TRBJ2-1,NA,NA,TRBV7-9,CASSFLGPNEQFF,TGTGCCAGCAGCTTTCTTGGCCCCAATGAGCAGTTCTTC
TRBJ2-1,NA,TRBD2,TRBV28,CASSLREYNEQFF,TGTGCCAGCAGTTTGCGGGAGTACAATGAGCAGTTCTTC
TRBJ2-7,NA,NA,TRBV5-6,CASSISGPEQYF,TGTGCCAGCAGCATAAGTGGCCCCGAGCAGTACTTC
TRBJ2-7,once,TRBD2,TRBV7-9,CASRAGLASSYEQYF,TGTGCCAGCAGAGCCGGACTAGCGAGCTCCTACGAGCAGTACTTC
TRBJ2-1,NA,NA,TRBV7-9,CASSPRGGGAERYNEQFF,TGTGCCAGCAGCCCTAGGGGGGGAGGGGCGGAGAGATACAATGAGCAGTTCTTC
TRBJ2-1,NA,TRBD1,TRBV11-3,CASSLGDRGGYNEQFF,TGTGCCAGCAGCTTAGGCGACAGGGGTGGCTACAATGAGCAGTTCTTC
TRBJ2-7,NA,NA,TRBV7-9,CASSFSSSYEQYF,TGTGCCAGCAGCTTTTCGAGCTCCTACGAGCAGTACTTC
TRBJ1-5,NA,NA,TRBV19,CASSTPRGALRPQHF,TGTGCCAGTAGTACCCCACGTGGGGCCCTTCGGCCCCAGCATTTT
TRBJ2-5,NA,NA,TRBV25-1,CASSEYEEETQYF,TGTGCCAGCAGTGAATACGAGGAAGAGACCCAGTACTTC
TRBJ2-7,NA,TRBD2,TRBV4-3,CASSPTLAAGVHEQYF,TGCGCCAGCAGCCCCACCTTGGCAGCGGGAGTCCACGAGCAGTACTTC
TRBJ2-7,once,NA,TRBV11-2,CASSHGITYEQYF,TGTGCCAGCAGCCACGGGATTACTTACGAGCAGTACTTC
TRBJ2-1,NA,NA,TRBV28,CASRITGGGYNEQFF,TGTGCCAGCAGGATTACAGGGGGGGGTTACAATGAGCAGTTCTTC
TRBJ1-4,few,TRBD1,TRBV7-9,CASSFSGDRVNEKLFF,TGTGCCAGCAGCTTTTCAGGGGACAGAGTTAATGAAAAACTGTTTTTT
TRBJ2-3,NA,TRBD2,TRBV9,CASSVRLAGITDTQYF,TGTGCCAGCAGCGTAAGACTAGCGGGGATCACAGATACGCAGTATTTT
TRBJ2-2,NA,NA,TRBV27,CATYGDSNTGELFF,TGTGCCACCTACGGGGACTCCAACACCGGGGAGCTGTTTTTT
TRBJ2-7,NA,NA,TRBV30,CAWSSMQGPRYYEQYF,TGTGCCTGGAGCTCTATGCAAGGACCAAGATACTACGAGCAGTACTTC
TRBJ2-1,NA,TRBD2,TRBV27,CATRLAGINNEQFF,TGTGCCACCAGACTAGCGGGGATTAACAATGAGCAGTTCTTC
TRBJ1-5,few,NA,TRBV7-6,CASSLGLGTENQPQHF,TGTGCCAGCAGCTTAGGTCTCGGGACGGAAAATCAGCCCCAGCATTTT
TRBJ1-1,few,NA,TRBV4-1,CASSQARRDDVAFF,TGCGCCAGCAGCCAAGCACGCAGGGACGACGTAGCTTTCTTT
TRBJ2-3,NA,TRBD2,TRBV6-6,CASSQGLAATDTQYF,TGTGCCAGCAGTCAGGGACTAGCGGCCACAGATACGCAGTATTTT
TRBJ2-1,NA,NA,TRBV7-9,CASSLLQGRANEQFF,TGTGCCAGCAGCTTATTACAGGGAAGGGCCAATGAGCAGTTCTTC
TRBJ2-2,NA,TRBD1,TRBV7-3,CASSPTGVDTGELFF,TGTGCCAGCAGCCCAACAGGGGTGGACACCGGGGAGCTGTTTTTT
TRBJ1-4,NA,NA,TRBV6-6,CASSYFPRGRTSKLFF,TGTGCCAGCAGTTACTTCCCCCGTGGTCGAACGAGCAAACTGTTTTTT
TRBJ2-2,NA,NA,TRBV27,CASSRTETGELFF,TGTGCCAGCTCCCGGACCGAGACCGGGGAGCTGTTTTTT
TRBJ2-7,NA,NA,TRBV5-6,CASSLRGPFEQYF,TGTGCCAGCAGCTTGCGCGGCCCTTTCGAGCAGTACTTC
TRBJ1-4,NA,NA,TRBV2,CASRPNQGLFF,TGTGCCAGCAGGCCTAATCAGGGACTGTTTTTT
TRBJ2-1,NA,TRBD1,TRBV27,CASSQGQGFGEQFF,TGTGCCAGCAGTCAAGGACAGGGGTTTGGTGAGCAGTTCTTC
TRBJ1-2,NA,NA,TRBV6-5,CASSFGSNYGYTF,TGTGCCAGCAGTTTCGGATCTAACTATGGCTACACCTTC
TRBJ2-7,NA,TRBD1,TRBV29-1,CSALGQGESYEQYF,TGCAGCGCTTTGGGACAGGGGGAATCCTACGAGCAGTACTTC
TRBJ2-2,NA,NA,TRBV6-5,CASSSTGAWGPGELFF,TGTGCCAGCAGTTCTACGGGAGCATGGGGCCCCGGGGAGCTGTTTTTT
TRBJ2-7,NA,NA,TRBV13,CASSSRTKYEQYF,TGTGCCAGCAGCTCCCGGACAAAATACGAGCAGTACTTC
TRBJ2-1,NA,NA,TRBV27,CASSQTSGYNEQFF,TGTGCCAGCAGTCAAACCAGCGGGTACAATGAGCAGTTCTTC
TRBJ2-1,NA,NA,TRBV10-1,CASSNRDSLWFEQFF,TGCGCCAGCAGTAACCGGGACTCCCTTTGGTTTGAGCAGTTCTTC
TRBJ2-5,NA,TRBD1,TRBV19,CASSATGGRQETQYF,TGTGCCAGTAGCGCGACAGGGGGCAGGCAAGAGACCCAGTACTTC
TRBJ2-7,NA,TRBD2,TRBV27,CASRTSGLAGGEMSYEQYF,TGTGCCAGTCGTACCTCCGGACTAGCGGGAGGAGAGATGTCCTACGAGCAGTACTTC
TRBJ2-3,NA,TRBD1,TRBV29-1,CSVEGHRGSTDTQYF,TGCAGCGTTGAAGGACACAGGGGAAGCACAGATACGCAGTATTTT
TRBJ1-1,NA,NA,TRBV14,CASSRQVSVTEAFF,TGTGCCAGCAGCCGACAGGTATCGGTCACTGAAGCTTTCTTT
TRBJ2-5,once,TRBD2,TRBV7-9,CASSSWDSGSLHGRTQYF,TGTGCCAGCAGCTCATGGGATAGCGGGAGTTTGCATGGTAGGACCCAGTACTTC
TRBJ2-2,NA,NA,TRBV29-1,CSVETENTGELFF,TGCAGCGTTGAAACGGAGAACACCGGGGAGCTGTTTTTT
TRBJ2-7,NA,NA,TRBV9,CASSVGGSSYEQYF,TGTGCCAGCAGCGTAGGTGGCAGCTCCTACGAGCAGTACTTC
TRBJ2-1,NA,TRBD2,TRBV4-1,CATTAGDRWNEQFF,TGCGCCACCACAGCGGGGGATAGATGGAATGAGCAGTTCTTC
TRBJ2-1,NA,TRBD2,TRBV7-6,CASSGRLAGGSSYNEQFF,TGTGCCAGCAGCGGACGACTAGCGGGAGGCAGCTCCTACAATGAGCAGTTCTTC
TRBJ1-1,NA,NA,TRBV5-5,CASSLYPGGINTEAFF,TGTGCCAGCAGCTTGTACCCGGGGGGGATAAACACTGAAGCTTTCTTT
TRBJ1-2,once,NA,TRBV9,CASSVEAGRGLGYTF,TGTGCCAGCAGCGTAGAGGCGGGCAGGGGTCTAGGCTACACCTTC